Only a few counts were recorded for the clone carrying this T cell receptor beta chain. Time point here: peripheral blood 6 weeks after treatment start. The cohort comprised individuals with locally advanced or metastatic urothelial carcinoma. Each individual provided 1 to 8 samples (taken pretreatment and on-treatment). This entry belongs to a study of PD-L1 blockade in urothelial cancer. In the study overall: When patients started atezolizumab around 2014, it was given at 1,200 mg intravenously every 3 weeks. Of some 28 patients, around 26 were males with bladder-origin urothelial cancer.

With 2 bases clipped from V and 3 bases from J, the junction kept 5 bases outside the gene matches. Per germline, CDR1 SGDLS and CDR2 YYNGEE. The CDR3 is 15 amino acids. Libraries were prepared by immunoSEQ multiplex PCR; TCRdb keeps only in-frame clonotypes and omits some of them. The repertoire has tens of thousands of clones, around nine tenths of them found once; the top ten carry around 11%. Here the sequenced sample was PBMCs, taken around atezolizumab (anti-PD-L1) treatment. This TCR was recovered from a man between 60 and 70 years old with urothelial cancer. V is TRBV9 and J is TRBJ1-1; TRBD1 matches at 9 bases. The CDR3 loop is CASSVSGTGHTEAFF. As DNA, the CDR3 is TGTGCCAGCAGCGTGTCCGGGACAGGGCACACTGAAGCTTTCTTT.